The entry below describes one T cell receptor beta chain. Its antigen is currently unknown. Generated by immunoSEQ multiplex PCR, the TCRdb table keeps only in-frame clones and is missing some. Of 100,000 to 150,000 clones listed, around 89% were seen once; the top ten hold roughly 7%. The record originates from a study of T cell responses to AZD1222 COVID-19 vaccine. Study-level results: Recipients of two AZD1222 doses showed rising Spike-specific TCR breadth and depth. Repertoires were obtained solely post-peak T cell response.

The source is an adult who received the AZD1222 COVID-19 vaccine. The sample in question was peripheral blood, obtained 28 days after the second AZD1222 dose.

The CDR3 DNA sequence: TGTGCCAGCAGCGTAGGCGGGTATCAAGAGACCCAGTACTTC. This sequence encodes CASSVGGYQETQYF. This rearrangement joins TRBV9 to TRBJ2-5; a weak D match, TRBD2 (5 bases). CDR1 and CDR2 (germline): SGDLS, YYNGEE. The V end lost 0 bases, the J end lost 2 bases, and 8 bases lay between the germline ends. The CDR3 loop spans 14 amino acids.